The present entry profiles one T cell receptor beta chain with its context. Its antigen remains unidentified. The record has no base qualities; no much larger clone is one base away. The V and J ends are trimmed by 3 bases and 3 bases, leaving 12 bases between them. Counted from cysteine to phenylalanine, this CDR3 has 14 amino acids. Solely the CDR3 DNA is kept, with 42 bases framed from the first base. From the germline V gene (reference sequence), CDR1 is PRHDT and CDR2 is FYEKMQ. Per the publication, the treatment or condition label means: oral pan-JAK inhibitor, 5-10 mg twice daily. Lesional scalp punch biopsies and peripheral blood were obtained from alopecia areata patients. After PBMCs were isolated by density centrifugation and stained for CD3, CD4 and CD8, a FACSAria was used to sort CD4+ and CD8+ T cells. Libraries were prepared through the immunoSEQ multiplex PCR assay. RNA was extracted from all samples and reverse transcribed into cDNA as template for TCR sequencing. First-strand cDNA was synthesized using SuperScript III with a 2:1 mix of oligo-dT and random hexamers. A synthetic immune receptor repertoire was used to assess amplification bias, and residual bias was removed computationally. Under the source paper's analysis protocol: After raw reads were preprocessed to remove errors, the CDR3 was defined following IMGT conventions as running from the conserved cysteine to phenylalanine. Clonality was computed by normalizing Shannon entropy by log2 of the number of productive unique TCRs and subtracting the result from 1. Whether scalp clones were CD4 or CD8 was inferred by matching scalp TCRbeta sequences against CD4 and CD8 repertoires sorted from blood. TCRdb took this table from immuneACCESS and kept in-frame rearrangements with V and J called. Such tables lack part of the clones; where checked against another copy, unresolved V genes explain under half of the gap, and the rest is unexplained. The DNA gave D and trimming, while V, J and clone size come from that table. The sample table lists 150,000 to 200,000 clones, around 51% of them with a count of one. The ten most abundant clones make up around a tenth of the sample.

This sample stems from a study of CD8+ T cells in alopecia areata (dated by TCRdb to 2016 to 2018). Regarding the research as a whole: The treated patients, all with moderate-to-severe alopecia areata, were enrolled in an open-label pilot trial of oral tofacitinib given at 5 to 10 mg twice daily. TCRbeta CDR3 regions were amplified by immunoSEQ multiplex PCR with 35 Vbeta forward and 13 Jbeta reverse primers. Scalp tissue and sorted CD4+ and CD8+ peripheral blood T cells from patchy and totalis/universalis alopecia areata patients and from healthy controls were covered by human TCRbeta sequencing. The RNA source kit depended on sample type: the PAXgene miRNA kit for fixed scalp, the miRNeasy kit for PBMCs, and the RNeasy kit for mouse skin. Tofacitinib was given for 6 to 18 months, followed by 6 months of follow-up off drug to assess delayed response and recurrence. To study T cell clonal expansion in alopecia areata, the researchers applied high-throughput TCRbeta sequencing to both the C3H/HeJ mouse model and human patients. Tofacitinib-treated patients had biopsies at baseline and at 4 and 24 weeks of treatment, with a later scalp biopsy in several patients. In treated patients, disease severity was measured using the SALT score, which gives the percentage of scalp surface area affected. Scalp clonality was compared across normal scalp (n=4), patchy alopecia areata scalp (n=8), and alopecia totalis/universalis scalp (n=8). The study at large found these results: Many expanded lesional clones persisted in scalp and blood during tofacitinib treatment, which may partly explain relapse after stopping treatment. Scalp clonality and the number of expanded CD8+ clones among the top 100 scalp clones were significantly decreased by tofacitinib. The treated cohort was small, with a single nonresponder, so links between baseline CD8+ expansion and response need larger studies. Compared with normal scalp, lesional scalp, particularly in alopecia totalis/universalis, had higher clonality and more expanded CD8+ clones, which suggests antigenic drive. Unlike mouse skin, which is dominated by gammadelta T cells, normal human skin has resident alphabeta T cells that are also sequenced, and this complicates analysis of the scalp TCR repertoire. Shared TCR sequences between patients were less evident than in mice, which may be partly attributable to HLA diversity in the patient population.

The sample consisted of CD8+ T cells sorted from blood, taken between weeks 51 and 52, from a patient treated with tofacitinib. This receptor was identified in a human donor with alopecia areata. The sequence joins TRBV13 to TRBJ2-7, with no confident D gene call. The nucleotide sequence is TGTGCCAGCAGCTTTGGCTCAACAGTCTACGAGCAGTACTTC. Its protein is CASSFGSTVYEQYF.